This entry lists 31 T cell receptor beta chains sequenced from one sample in a study of shared clonotypes between healthy human individuals. Naive CD8 cells were CD45RO-negative, positively selected for CCR7, excluding terminally differentiated effector memory CD45RA+ cells. Some clones are missing from TCRdb's copy, which holds only in-frame ones; the method was immunoSEQ multiplex PCR. Found here are some 2.1 million clones, approximately 95% of them singletons; the top ten hold about 1.1%. Source material: naive CD8+ T cells sorted from blood. Receptor source: a man aged 18 to 29 in good health.

The V and J genes are TRBV2 and TRBJ2-7; D may be TRBD1 (6 bases). V lost 7 bases to trimming and J lost 5 bases, with 12 bases between them. Germline CDR1 is SNHLY and CDR2 is FYNNEI. The CDR3 consists of 12 residues. CDR3 nucleotides: TGTGCCAGCACAAACAGGGCGGACGAGCAGTACTTC. This translates into CASTNRADEQYF.

This clone came up once. The CDR3 DNA is TGCGCCAGCAGCCAAGATCTTATAAGCGGGGACCCTGGGGTCACGCAGTATTTT. Its translation is CASSQDLISGDPGVTQYF. This sequence joins TRBV4-1 and TRBJ2-3; 7 nucleotides agree with TRBD2. Trimming removed 0 bases from V and 9 bases from J; junction bases left unmatched: 18. Germline CDR1 MGHRA, CDR2 YSYEKL. The CDR3 covers 18 residues.

This clone was recorded a few times. The J gene is TRBJ1-6, the V gene TRBV5-6; D ambiguous. The CDR3 is 14 amino acids. CDR1 is SGHDT, CDR2 YYEEEE, per germline. Trimming removed 1 base from V and 8 bases from J, with 10 bases in between. The CDR3 DNA is TGTGCCAGCAGCTTGTGGGGTGGTGATTCACCCCTCCACTTT. Amino acids: CASSLWGGDSPLHF.

The rearrangement uses TRBV6-6 and TRBJ2-5, with 12 nucleotides matching TRBD1. The V segment lost 5 bases and the J segment 6 bases; nucleotides outside the gene matches: 7. This CDR3 region has 15 residues. Looked up from germline, CDR1 is MNHNY and CDR2 is SVGAGI (reference sequence). CDR3 DNA: TGTGCCAGCAGTCCCGGGACAGGGGGCACTCAGACCCAGTACTTC. Amino acids: CASSPGTGGTQTQYF.

This chain links TRBV9 with TRBJ1-4; 9 positions match TRBD1. With V trimmed by 3 bases and J by 7 bases, 4 bases remained unmatched. Germline CDR1 and CDR2: SGDLS and YYNGEE. The length of the CDR3 is 14 residues. CDR3 coding DNA: TGTGCCAGCAGCGAAGGGACAGGGTTTGAAAAACTGTTTTTT. Protein sequence: CASSEGTGFEKLFF. Full variable domain (rest looked up from reference TRBV9 and TRBJ1-4): DSGVTQTPKHLITATGQRVTLRCSPRSGDLSVYWYQQSLDQGLQFLIQYYNGEERAKGNILERFSAQQFPDLHSELNLSSLELGDSALYFCASSEGTGFEKLFFGSGTQLSVL.

The chain employs TRBV7-9 and TRBJ1-1, with D tentatively TRBD1 (5 bases). Germline values: CDR1 SEHNR, CDR2 FQNEAQ (reference sequence). The CDR3 is 14 amino acids. Trimming cost V 2 bases and J 0 bases, with 7 bases left between them. CDR3 nucleotides: TGTGCCAGCAGCTTAAGGACATTGAACACTGAAGCTTTCTTT. Protein: CASSLRTLNTEAFF.

This clone was seen just once. CDR3 sequence reads: CASSASTGSNEKLFF. DNA of the CDR3: TGTGCCAGCAGTGCGTCGACAGGCTCTAATGAAAAACTGTTTTTT. The V call is TRBV27, the J call TRBJ1-4, with D maybe TRBD1 (6 bases). The V gene lost 5 bases and the J gene lost 3 bases, with 13 bases spanning the gap. Per the germline V gene, CDR1 is MNHEY and CDR2 is SMNVEV (reference sequence). The CDR3 has 15 residues.

In DNA, the CDR3 is TGTGCCATCAGTACTGACAGGGCATCAGAAGCTTTCTTT. This codes for CAISTDRASEAFF. This chain links TRBV10-3 with TRBJ1-1; 7 bases match TRBD1. The trim removed 5 bases at V and 8 bases at J, leaving 8 bases unmatched. Germline V gene sequence: CDR1 ENHRY, CDR2 SYGVKD. The CDR3 runs 13 residues.

The rearrangement joins TRBV9 to TRBJ2-7; D may be TRBD2 (6 bases). Trimming took off 3 bases at V and 1 base at J, with 14 bases between the two ends. This CDR3 has 15 residues. CDR1 and CDR2 from the germline V gene are SGDLS and YYNGEE. CDR3 nucleotides: TGTGCCAGCAGCGCGACTGGAGGGACTTCCTACGAGCAGTACTTC. It encodes CASSATGGTSYEQYF. Full variable domain (missing parts from reference TRBV9 and TRBJ2-7): DSGVTQTPKHLITATGQRVTLRCSPRSGDLSVYWYQQSLDQGLQFLIQYYNGEERAKGNILERFSAQQFPDLHSELNLSSLELGDSALYFCASSATGGTSYEQYFGPGTRLTVT.

Regarding this clone: Other DNA variants within this sample encode the same CDR3. The CDR3 DNA reads TGTGCCAGCAGCGTAGGGGGTTCTGGCGGGGCAGATACGCAGTATTTT. Protein product: CASSVGGSGGADTQYF. This chain joins TRBV9 and TRBJ2-3; D may be TRBD2 (6 bases). Germline CDR1 reads SGDLS; CDR2 reads YYNGEE. The V end was cut by 0 bases, the J end by 4 bases, with 15 bases between. This CDR3 has 16 amino acids.

The chain uses TRBV15 and TRBJ2-5; 14 nucleotides align to TRBD2. Per the germline V gene, CDR1 is LNHNV and CDR2 is YYDKDF (reference sequence). The V and J ends lost 0 bases and 3 bases, in that order; junction bases with no gene match: 3. This CDR3 has 17 amino acids. This CDR3 is CATSRDRLAGGEETQYF. The DNA for the CDR3 is TGTGCCACCAGCAGAGATCGACTAGCGGGAGGGGAAGAGACCCAGTACTTC. The full variable domain, completed using reference TRBV15 and TRBJ2-5, is DAMVIQNPRYQVTQFGKPVTLSCSQTLNHNVMYWYQQKSSQAPKLLFHYYDKDFNNEADTPDNFQSRRPNTSFCFLDIRSPGLGDTAMYLCATSRDRLAGGEETQYFGPGTRLLVL.

The CDR3 loop reads CASRRRLQETQYF. CDR3 bases: TGTGCCAGCAGACGTAGACTCCAAGAGACCCAGTACTTC. This chain uses TRBV27 with TRBJ2-5; D unresolved. V was trimmed by 6 bases and J by 1 base, leaving 9 bases between them. This CDR3 is built from 13 residues. The V gene's germline CDR1 is MNHEY and CDR2 SMNVEV (reference sequence).

The J gene is TRBJ2-7, the V gene TRBV5-4; 7 nucleotides align to TRBD2. Germline values: CDR1 SGHNT, CDR2 YYREEE (reference sequence). The J segment lost 5 bases and the V segment lost 2 bases, leaving 7 bases of the junction unmatched. There are 14 residues in the CDR3. The CDR3 region has the DNA TGTGCCAGCAGCTTACCCAGCGGGAATAACGAGCAGTACTTC. Translation gives CASSLPSGNNEQYF.

This chain links TRBV27 with TRBJ2-7; 9 bases align to TRBD1. V lost 6 bases to trimming and J lost 0 bases; unmatched junction nucleotides: 6. Germline CDR1 MNHEY, CDR2 SMNVEV (reference sequence). This CDR3 contains 15 residues. The CDR3 sequence is CASRTGGGYSYEQYF. The CDR3 region has the DNA TGTGCCAGCAGAACAGGGGGCGGGTACTCCTACGAGCAGTACTTC.

The CDR3: CASSIDSSYEQYF. In DNA form, the CDR3 reads TGTGCCAGCAGTATCGACAGCTCCTACGAGCAGTACTTC. The chain has TRBV5-4 and TRBJ2-5, with a weak D call TRBD1 (5 bases). The J call may be in error: the DNA end matches TRBJ2-7 better. Per germline, CDR1 SGHNT and CDR2 YYREEE (reference sequence). The CDR3 runs 13 residues.

The gene calls are TRBV27 and TRBJ2-2; D ambiguous. V was shortened by 5 bases and J by 4 bases, with 14 bases between the two germline ends. Germline CDR1 is MNHEY and CDR2 is SMNVEV (reference sequence). There are 15 residues in the CDR3. DNA for the CDR3: TGTGCCAGCAGTCCGGTGGGAAGGAGCACCGGGGAGCTGTTTTTT. It translates to CASSPVGRSTGELFF.

This clone was counted only a few times. The chain combines TRBV4-3 with TRBJ2-2; 9 bases are a match to TRBD2. Per the germline V gene, CDR1 is LGHNA and CDR2 is YSLEER. Trimming cost V 1 base and J 4 bases; bases outside gene matches: 4. The CDR3 loop spans 16 amino acids. Here the CDR3 reads CASSQGLAGTTGELFF. The CDR3 region has the DNA TGCGCCAGCAGCCAAGGGCTAGCGGGGACCACCGGGGAGCTGTTTTTT.

This sequence joins TRBV5-1 and TRBJ2-3; 10 positions agree with TRBD2. The CDR3 loop spans 13 amino acids. Losses at the gene ends were 9 bases for V and 4 bases for J; bases not matched to a gene: 5. CDR1 is SGHRS, CDR2 YFSETQ, per germline. The CDR3 DNA follows: TGCGCCACTAGCGGGAGTCGGGCAGATACGCAGTATTTT. Protein product: CATSGSRADTQYF.

The chain joins TRBV10-1 to TRBJ2-2; 10 bases fit TRBD1. This CDR3 spans 16 amino acids. J lost 0 bases, V lost 3 bases, and 1 base had no gene match. Germline CDR1 and CDR2: WNHNN and SYGVQD (reference sequence). In DNA, the CDR3 is TGCGCCAGCAGTGATGGGACAGGGGCGAACACCGGGGAGCTGTTTTTT. Translation gives CASSDGTGANTGELFF.

This clone was seen just once. The rearrangement links TRBV11-2 to TRBJ2-7, with a tentative D call TRBD1 (5 bases). CDR1 SGHAT and CDR2 FQNNGV come from the germline V gene. This CDR3 contains 14 residues. Trimming pared 1 base from V and 6 bases from J, leaving 13 bases between. The CDR3 reads CASSLAPNQGEQYF. In nucleotides, the CDR3 is TGTGCCAGCAGCTTAGCCCCGAATCAGGGCGAGCAGTACTTC.

The chain links TRBV6-1 to TRBJ1-4; no clear D. Germline V gene lookup returns CDR1 MNHNS and CDR2 SASEGT. The V end lost 0 bases, the J end lost 5 bases, and 10 bases lay between the germline ends. The CDR3 is 15 residues long. CDR3 sequence (DNA): TGTGCCAGCAGTGAAGCCGGCAATTTAAATGAAAAACTGTTTTTT. This translates into CASSEAGNLNEKLFF.

V usage is TRBV10-2 and J usage is TRBJ2-7; D unresolved. There are 12 residues in the CDR3. Deletions cut 5 bases from V and 6 bases from J, with 11 bases between. Germline loops: CDR1 WSHSY, CDR2 SAAADI. CDR3 sequence: CASSSSTLEQYF. CDR3 in DNA: TGCGCCAGCAGTTCTAGTACCCTCGAGCAGTACTTC.

The chain employs TRBV25-1 and TRBJ2-3; TRBD2 matches 9 bases. V gave up 4 bases and J gave up 6 bases; unmatched junction bases: 11. This CDR3 has 16 amino acids. Germline V lookup: CDR1 MGHDK, CDR2 SYGVNS. CDR3 DNA: TGTGCCAGCAGTGCCCTAGCGGGGCCGGAATGGGATACGCAGTATTTT. Protein sequence: CASSALAGPEWDTQYF.

The chain uses TRBV13 and TRBJ2-7; 8 nucleotides line up with TRBD2. This CDR3 region has 14 residues. The germline CDR1 and CDR2 sequences are PRHDT and FYEKMQ (reference sequence). Trimming removed 5 bases from V and 5 bases from J; junction bases left unmatched: 8. CDR3: CASSQGLGGNEQYF. The CDR3 DNA reads TGTGCCAGCAGCCAGGGACTAGGCGGGAACGAGCAGTACTTC.

The chain employs TRBV30 and TRBJ2-7, with 9 positions matching TRBD1. The trim removed 5 bases at V and 5 bases at J, leaving 10 bases unmatched. Germline V CDR1 and CDR2: GTSNPN, SVGIG (reference sequence). The CDR3 spans 14 residues. CDR3 residues: CAWGALTGGDEQYF. CDR3 DNA: TGTGCCTGGGGTGCCCTGACAGGGGGTGACGAGCAGTACTTC.

The chain joins TRBV7-2 to TRBJ2-3; 7 positions agree with TRBD2. CDR1 and CDR2 (germline): SGHTA, FQGNSA. V gave up 5 bases and J gave up 9 bases; unmatched junction bases: 8. The CDR3 spans 13 residues. Here the CDR3 DNA reads TGTGCCAGCAGCCCGGGACTATGGGGAACGCAGTATTTT. Protein sequence: CASSPGLWGTQYF.

This chain joins TRBV28 and TRBJ2-7; D call uncertain. Per germline, CDR1 MDHEN and CDR2 SYDVKM. The V end was cut by 2 bases, the J end by 4 bases, with 3 bases between. This CDR3 contains 11 residues. This CDR3 reads CASSLKYEQYF. CDR3 nucleotide sequence: TGTGCCAGCAGTTTAAAGTACGAGCAGTACTTC.

This clone was seen many times. This sample includes further DNA sequences coding for the same CDR3. The chain combines TRBV30 with TRBJ1-1; D uncertain. The germline V gene encodes CDR1 GTSNPN and CDR2 SVGIG (reference sequence). The CDR3 sequence is 11 residues long. Trimming pared 0 bases from V and 8 bases from J, leaving 7 bases between. The CDR3 nucleotides read TGTGCCTGGAGTGTTGAAGGGGAAGCTTTCTTT. Translating it yields CAWSVEGEAFF.

The chain joins TRBV19 to TRBJ2-7, with TRBD1 identical over 9 bases. Germline V gene data show CDR1 as LNHDA and CDR2 as SQIVND (reference sequence). The CDR3 covers 12 residues. V lost 8 bases to trimming and J lost 7 bases; unmatched junction nucleotides: 6. The CDR3 loop is CASAGTGTEQYF. CDR3 nucleotide sequence: TGTGCCAGTGCCGGGACAGGGACGGAGCAGTACTTC.

The rearrangement uses TRBV7-9 and TRBJ2-7; perhaps D is TRBD1 or TRBD2 (5 bases each). V was pared by 0 bases and J by 3 bases, with 12 bases between. The CDR3 spans 15 residues. The germline V gene encodes CDR1 SEHNR and CDR2 FQNEAQ (reference sequence). CDR3: CASSLASGPSYEQYF. In nucleotides, the CDR3 is TGTGCCAGCAGCTTAGCGTCGGGGCCGAGCTACGAGCAGTACTTC.

This chain joins TRBV10-2 and TRBJ1-1; the D gene is possibly TRBD1 (5 bases). The CDR3 sequence is 14 residues long. Between the trimmed V and J ends, which lost 1 base and 4 bases, there was a span of 10 bases. Germline V gene sequence: CDR1 WSHSY, CDR2 SAAADI. The DNA of the CDR3 is TGCGCCAGCAGTGAGTTTGGGGCAGGCACTGAAGCTTTCTTT. Translated: CASSEFGAGTEAFF.